This entry lists 12 T cell receptor beta chains sequenced from one sample in a study of beta chain features in type 1 diabetes. Broader study findings: TCRB CDR3s were moderately but significantly shorter in Type 1 diabetes patients in all four CD4+ subsets.

Antigens of these TCRs are unknown. Every bit of the isolated RNA underwent reverse transcription, so sequencing read expressed TCRB transcripts. Produced via immunoSEQ multiplex PCR; TCRdb's table is partial and in-frame only. The data hold 150,000 to 170,000 clones, with about a tenth observed a single time. The sequencing input was central memory CD4+ T cells from blood. The receptor set was obtained from a man aged 25-45 years with type 1 diabetes.

The V and J genes are TRBV9 and TRBJ2-2, with D perhaps matching TRBD2 (6 bases). The germline V and J ends were trimmed by 0 bases and 2 bases, with 8 bases remaining between them. The CDR3 loop spans 15 amino acids. The germline CDR1 and CDR2 sequences are SGDLS and YYNGEE. The CDR3 reads CASSVVGGNTGELFF. CDR3 coding DNA: TGTGCCAGCAGCGTAGTGGGGGGTAACACCGGGGAGCTGTTTTTT.

This clone was counted a few times. This chain connects TRBV29-1 to TRBJ2-5; TRBD1 is a possible D gene (6 bases). Trimming took 4 bases from V and 5 from J, leaving 14 bases between them. The CDR3 is 13 amino acids. Germline V gives CDR1 SQVTM, CDR2 ANQGSEA. The CDR3 loop is CSVGPGARETQYF. The CDR3 coding sequence is TGCAGCGTTGGTCCAGGGGCTAGGGAGACCCAGTACTTC.

Concerning this clone: Other DNA sequences in the same sample also yield this CDR3. CDR3 sequence: CASSLDSSNQPQHF. In DNA, the CDR3 is TGTGCCAGCAGCCTGGACAGCAGCAATCAGCCCCAGCATTTT. The chain uses TRBV7-2 and TRBJ1-5; D might be TRBD1 (6 bases). The germline gives CDR1 SGHTA, CDR2 FQGNSA. V lost 5 bases and J 1 base, leaving 9 bases between the germline ends. This CDR3 contains 14 residues.

The sample holds a few counts of this clone. The sample contains more than one DNA sequence encoding this CDR3. The chain carries TRBV28 and TRBJ2-6, with TRBD1 as a possible D gene (5 bases). With 5 bases removed from V and 0 bases from J, the gap between germline ends came to 8 bases. Germline CDR1 is MDHEN and CDR2 is SYDVKM. The CDR3 covers 15 residues. The CDR3, as DNA: TGTGCCAGCAGTCTTGACAGCTCTGGGGCCAACGTCCTGACTTTC. This encodes CASSLDSSGANVLTF.

This clone appeared a few times. One junction end disagrees with the germline gene, perhaps due to a read error. The V call is TRBV7-7, the J call TRBJ2-1; 13 bases are a match to TRBD2. Germline loops: CDR1 SSHAT, CDR2 FNYEAQ (reference sequence). The length of the CDR3 is 16 residues. CDR3 protein: CASSRLAGGLYNEQFF. In DNA form, the CDR3 reads TGTGCTAGCAGCCGACTAGCGGGAGGCCTCTACAATGAGCAGTTCTTC.

In this sample, this clone turned up a few times. The J gene is TRBJ1-1, the V gene TRBV5-5; D gene ambiguous. Germline V gene data show CDR1 as SGHKS and CDR2 as YYEKEE (reference sequence). V dropped 1 base and J dropped 3 bases, with 13 bases sitting between them. This CDR3 comprises 15 residues. The CDR3 nucleotides read TGTGCCAGCAGCTTGAATCGAGTCCAATACACTGAAGCTTTCTTT. Its translation is CASSLNRVQYTEAFF.

This chain links TRBV19 with TRBJ1-2, with D possibly TRBD1 on 6 matching bases. The CDR3 contains 16 residues. The germline CDR1 and CDR2 sequences are LNHDA and SQIVND (reference sequence). Trimming took off 5 bases at V and 6 bases at J, with 22 bases between the two ends. CDR3 residues: CASSLLAAQDSHGYTF. The CDR3 coding sequence is TGTGCCAGTAGTCTCCTCGCCGCACAGGACAGCCATGGCTACACCTTC.

The chain recombines TRBV5-6 with TRBJ2-5; 8 positions match TRBD2. This CDR3 has 13 amino acids. Germline loops: CDR1 SGHDT, CDR2 YYEEEE. Trimming at V came to 2 bases and at J to 5 bases, leaving 2 bases not matched to a gene. CDR3 residues: CASSFREGETQYF. CDR3 DNA: TGTGCCAGCAGCTTTCGGGAGGGGGAGACCCAGTACTTC.

The genes are TRBV6-6 and TRBJ1-5; D gene uncertain. Germline values: CDR1 MNHNY, CDR2 SVGAGI (reference sequence). The CDR3 sequence is 15 residues long. The V end was cut by 2 bases, the J end by 0 bases, with 8 bases between. This CDR3 is CASSYGPYSNQPQHF. The CDR3 coding sequence is TGTGCCAGCAGTTACGGCCCGTATAGCAATCAGCCCCAGCATTTT.

This sequence joins TRBV7-9 and TRBJ2-7; no firm D call. The germline gives CDR1 SEHNR, CDR2 FQNEAQ (reference sequence). The CDR3 consists of 13 residues. Between the trimmed V and J ends, which lost 6 bases and 5 bases, there was a span of 14 bases. CDR3 DNA sequence: TGTGCCAGCAGGGAGCTAGTCGTACACGAGCAGTACTTC. This codes for CASRELVVHEQYF.

The chain links TRBV5-1 to TRBJ2-3, with 7 bases that match TRBD1. The CDR3 runs 17 residues. The V and J ends lost 4 bases and 2 bases, in that order; junction bases with no gene match: 13. Germline values: CDR1 SGHRS, CDR2 YFSETQ. The CDR3 protein is CASSQRTGALITDTQYF. DNA of the CDR3: TGCGCCAGCAGCCAAAGAACAGGGGCCCTGATCACAGATACGCAGTATTTT.

The chain links TRBV7-2 to TRBJ1-4, with TRBD1 matching over 7 bases. This CDR3 comprises 15 residues. V trimming: 5 bases; J trimming: 7 bases; junction bases outside the gene matches: 10. Germline CDR1 and CDR2: SGHTA and FQGNSA. The CDR3: CASSPNTGTAEKLFF. CDR3 in DNA: TGTGCCAGCAGCCCAAATACCGGGACAGCTGAAAAACTGTTTTTT. Based on the CDR3 plus reference TRBV7-2 and TRBJ1-4, the full variable domain is GAGVSQSPSNKVTEKGKDVELRCDPISGHTALYWYRQSLGQGLEFLIYFQGNSAPDKSGLPSDRFSAERTGGSVSTLTIQRTQQEDSAVYLCASSPNTGTAEKLFFGSGTQLSVL.